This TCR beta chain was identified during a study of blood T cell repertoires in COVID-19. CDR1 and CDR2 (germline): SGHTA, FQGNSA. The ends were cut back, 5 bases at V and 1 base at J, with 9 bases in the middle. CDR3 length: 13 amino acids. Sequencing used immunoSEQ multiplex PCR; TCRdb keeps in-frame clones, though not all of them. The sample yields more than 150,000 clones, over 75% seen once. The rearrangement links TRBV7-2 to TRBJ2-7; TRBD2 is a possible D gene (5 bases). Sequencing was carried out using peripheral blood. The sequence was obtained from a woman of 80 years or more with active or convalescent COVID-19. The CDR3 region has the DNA TGTGCCAGCAGCGTACGGACTTCCTACGAGCAGTACTTC. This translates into CASSVRTSYEQYF. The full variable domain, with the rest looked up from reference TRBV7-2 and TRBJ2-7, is GAGVSQSPSNKVTEKGKDVELRCDPISGHTALYWYRQSLGQGLEFLIYFQGNSAPDKSGLPSDRFSAERTGGSVSTLTIQRTQQEDSAVYLCASSVRTSYEQYFGPGTRLTVT.